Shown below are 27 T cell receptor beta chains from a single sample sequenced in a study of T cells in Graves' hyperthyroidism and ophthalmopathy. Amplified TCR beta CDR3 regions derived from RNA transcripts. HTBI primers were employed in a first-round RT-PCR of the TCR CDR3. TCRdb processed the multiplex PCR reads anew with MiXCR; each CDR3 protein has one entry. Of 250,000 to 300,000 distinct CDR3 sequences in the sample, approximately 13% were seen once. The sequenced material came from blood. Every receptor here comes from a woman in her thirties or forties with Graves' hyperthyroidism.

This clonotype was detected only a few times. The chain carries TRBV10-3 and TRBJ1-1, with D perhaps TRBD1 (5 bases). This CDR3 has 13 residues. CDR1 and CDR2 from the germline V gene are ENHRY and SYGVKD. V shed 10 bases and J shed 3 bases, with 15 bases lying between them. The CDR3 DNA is TGTGCCACCTTAGCCAGGGCGGACACTGAAGCTTTCTTT. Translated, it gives CATLARADTEAFF.

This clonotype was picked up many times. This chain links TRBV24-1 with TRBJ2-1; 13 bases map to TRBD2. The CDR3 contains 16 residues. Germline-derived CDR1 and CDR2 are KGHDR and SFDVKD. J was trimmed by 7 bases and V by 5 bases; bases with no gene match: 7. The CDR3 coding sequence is TGTGCCACCAGTGTCCTTCGGACTAGCGGGAGAAATGAGCAGTTCTTC. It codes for CATSVLRTSGRNEQFF.

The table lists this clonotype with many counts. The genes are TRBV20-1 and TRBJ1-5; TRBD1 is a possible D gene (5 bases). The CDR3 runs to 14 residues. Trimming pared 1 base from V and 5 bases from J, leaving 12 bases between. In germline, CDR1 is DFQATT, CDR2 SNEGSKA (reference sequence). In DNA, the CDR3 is TGCAGTGCTAGAGCGGTGGGGGGGGATCAGCCCCAGCATTTT. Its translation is CSARAVGGDQPQHF.

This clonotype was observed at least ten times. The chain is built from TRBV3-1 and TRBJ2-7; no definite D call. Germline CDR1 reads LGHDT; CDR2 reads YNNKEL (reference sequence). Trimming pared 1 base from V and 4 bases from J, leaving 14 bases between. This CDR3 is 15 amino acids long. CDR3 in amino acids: CASSQVSLGKYEQYF. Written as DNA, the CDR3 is TGTGCCAGCAGCCAAGTCTCGTTAGGGAAGTACGAGCAGTACTTC.

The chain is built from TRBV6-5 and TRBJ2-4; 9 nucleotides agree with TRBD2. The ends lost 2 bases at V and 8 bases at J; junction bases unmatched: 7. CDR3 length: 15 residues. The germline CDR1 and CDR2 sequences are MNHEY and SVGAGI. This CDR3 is CASSYPRAGGDIQYF. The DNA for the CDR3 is TGTGCCAGCAGTTACCCACGGGCGGGAGGGGACATTCAGTACTTC.

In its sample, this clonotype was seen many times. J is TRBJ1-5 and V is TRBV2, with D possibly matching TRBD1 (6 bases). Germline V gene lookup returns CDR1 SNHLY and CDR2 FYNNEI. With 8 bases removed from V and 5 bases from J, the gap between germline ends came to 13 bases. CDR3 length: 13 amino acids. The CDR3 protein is CASSGTTYQPQHF. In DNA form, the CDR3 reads TGTGCCAGCTCCGGGACAACCTATCAGCCCCAGCATTTT.

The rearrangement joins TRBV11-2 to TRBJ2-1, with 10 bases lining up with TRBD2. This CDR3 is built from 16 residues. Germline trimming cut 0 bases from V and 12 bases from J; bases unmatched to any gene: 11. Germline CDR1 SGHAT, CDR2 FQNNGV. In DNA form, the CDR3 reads TGTGCCAGCAGCTTAGATGTTCCTAGCGGGAGCTATGGGCAGTTCTTC. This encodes CASSLDVPSGSYGQFF.

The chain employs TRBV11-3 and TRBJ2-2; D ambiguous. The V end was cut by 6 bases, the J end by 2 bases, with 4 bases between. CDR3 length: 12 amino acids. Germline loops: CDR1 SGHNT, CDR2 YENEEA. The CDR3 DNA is TGTGCCAGCAGTATAAACACCGGGGAGCTGTTTTTT. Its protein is CASSINTGELFF.

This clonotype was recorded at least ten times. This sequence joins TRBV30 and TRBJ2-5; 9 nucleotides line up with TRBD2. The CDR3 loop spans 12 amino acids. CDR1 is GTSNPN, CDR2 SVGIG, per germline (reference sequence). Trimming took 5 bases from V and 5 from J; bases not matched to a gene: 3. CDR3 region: CAWGTSRETQYF. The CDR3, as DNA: TGTGCCTGGGGGACTAGCAGGGAGACCCAGTACTTC.

CDR3 DNA: TGTGCTAGTGGTTTGAGCAGGAACACTGAAGCTTTCTTT. This encodes CASGLSRNTEAFF. The chain joins TRBV12-5 to TRBJ1-1; D gene ambiguous. Per germline, CDR1 LGHNT and CDR2 FRNRAP. V lost 2 bases to trimming and J lost 1 base, with 5 bases between them. This CDR3 is 13 amino acids long.

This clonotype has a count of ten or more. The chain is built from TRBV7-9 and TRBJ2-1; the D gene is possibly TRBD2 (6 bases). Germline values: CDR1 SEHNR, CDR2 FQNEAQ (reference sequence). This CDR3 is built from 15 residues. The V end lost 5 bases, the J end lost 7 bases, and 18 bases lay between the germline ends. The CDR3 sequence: CASSRRDSQGNEQFF. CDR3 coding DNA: TGTGCCAGCAGCCGCCGGGACTCCCAAGGGAATGAGCAGTTCTTC.

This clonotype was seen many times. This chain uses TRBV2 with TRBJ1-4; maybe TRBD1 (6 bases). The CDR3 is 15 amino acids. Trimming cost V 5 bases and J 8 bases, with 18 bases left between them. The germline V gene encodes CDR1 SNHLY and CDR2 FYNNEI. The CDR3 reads CASSRDSPTGEKLFF. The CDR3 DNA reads TGTGCCAGCAGTCGTGACAGCCCAACAGGGGAAAAACTGTTTTTT.

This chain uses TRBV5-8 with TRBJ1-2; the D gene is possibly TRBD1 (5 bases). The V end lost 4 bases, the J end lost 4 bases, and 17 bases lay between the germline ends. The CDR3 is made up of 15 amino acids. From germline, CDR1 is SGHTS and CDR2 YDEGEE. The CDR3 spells CASSTPGRALYGYTF. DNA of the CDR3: TGTGCCAGCAGCACACCAGGGAGGGCCCTCTATGGCTACACCTTC.

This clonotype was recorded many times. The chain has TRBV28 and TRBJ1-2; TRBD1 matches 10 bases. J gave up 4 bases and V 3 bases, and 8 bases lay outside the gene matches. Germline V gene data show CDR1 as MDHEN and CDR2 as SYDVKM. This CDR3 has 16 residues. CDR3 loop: CASSFGTGAVAYGYTF. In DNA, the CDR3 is TGTGCCAGCAGTTTTGGGACAGGGGCGGTTGCCTATGGCTACACCTTC.

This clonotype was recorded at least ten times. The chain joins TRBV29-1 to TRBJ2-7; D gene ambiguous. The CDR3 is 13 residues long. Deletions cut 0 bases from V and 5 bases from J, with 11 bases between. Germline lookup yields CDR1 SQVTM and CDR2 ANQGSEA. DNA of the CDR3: TGCAGCGTTGAAGAGGCGTTTAGTAACGAGCAGTACTTC. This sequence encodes CSVEEAFSNEQYF.

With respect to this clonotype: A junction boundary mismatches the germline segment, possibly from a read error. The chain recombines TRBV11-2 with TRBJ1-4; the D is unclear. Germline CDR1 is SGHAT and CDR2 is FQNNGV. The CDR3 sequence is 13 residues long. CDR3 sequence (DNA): TGTGCCAGCAGCTTAGATCTTAATGGAAAACTGTTTTTT. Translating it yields CASSLDLNGKLFF.

The CDR3 region is CASMTTSGSRAQYF. As DNA, the CDR3 is TGTGCCAGTATGACGACTAGCGGGAGTAGAGCGCAGTATTTT. The V and J genes are TRBV19 and TRBJ2-3, with 12 positions matching TRBD2. Germline V gene sequence: CDR1 LNHDA, CDR2 SQIVND (reference sequence). V gave up 7 bases and J gave up 10 bases; unmatched junction bases: 9. The CDR3 has 14 amino acids. Filled out from reference TRBV19 and TRBJ2-3, the complete variable domain reads DGGITQSPKYLFRKEGQNVTLSCEQNLNHDAMYWYRQDPGQGLRLIYYSQIVNDFQKGDIAEGYSVSREKKESFPLTVTSAQKNPTAFYLCASMTTSGSRAQYFGPGTRLTVL.

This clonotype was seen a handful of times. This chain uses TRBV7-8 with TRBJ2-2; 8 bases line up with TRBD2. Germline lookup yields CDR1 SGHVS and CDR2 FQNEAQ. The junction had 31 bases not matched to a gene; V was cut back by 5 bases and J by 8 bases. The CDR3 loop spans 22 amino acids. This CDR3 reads CASSAWGVPRLARAHSSGELFF. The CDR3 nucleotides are TGTGCCAGCAGCGCCTGGGGAGTACCTAGACTAGCGAGGGCTCACTCGTCGGGGGAGCTGTTTTTT. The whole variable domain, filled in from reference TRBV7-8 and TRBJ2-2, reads GAGVSQSPRYKVAKRGQDVALRCDPISGHVSLFWYQQALGQGPEFLTYFQNEAQLDKSGLPSDRFFAERPEGSVSTLKIQRTQQEDSAVYLCASSAWGVPRLARAHSSGELFFGEGSRLTVL.

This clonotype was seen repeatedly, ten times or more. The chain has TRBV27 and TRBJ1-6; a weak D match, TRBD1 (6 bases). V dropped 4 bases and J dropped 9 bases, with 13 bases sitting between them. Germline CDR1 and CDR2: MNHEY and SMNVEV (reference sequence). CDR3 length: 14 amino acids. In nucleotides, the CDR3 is TGTGCCAGCAGTTCTCAGGGGATGGTTTCACCCCTCCACTTT. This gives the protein CASSSQGMVSPLHF.

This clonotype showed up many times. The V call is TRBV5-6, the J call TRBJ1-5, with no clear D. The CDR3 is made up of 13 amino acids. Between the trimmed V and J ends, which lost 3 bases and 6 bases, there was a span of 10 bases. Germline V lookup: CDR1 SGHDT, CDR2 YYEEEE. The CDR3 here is CASSSGGGQPQHF. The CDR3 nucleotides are TGTGCCAGCAGCTCAGGTGGCGGTCAGCCCCAGCATTTT.

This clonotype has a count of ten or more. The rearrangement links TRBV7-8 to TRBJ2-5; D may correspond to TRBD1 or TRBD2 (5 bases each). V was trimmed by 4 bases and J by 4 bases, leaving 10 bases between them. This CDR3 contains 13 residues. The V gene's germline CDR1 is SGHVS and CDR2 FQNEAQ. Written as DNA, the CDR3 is TGTGCCAGCAGCTCGGGACGCACAGAGACCCAGTACTTC. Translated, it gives CASSSGRTETQYF.

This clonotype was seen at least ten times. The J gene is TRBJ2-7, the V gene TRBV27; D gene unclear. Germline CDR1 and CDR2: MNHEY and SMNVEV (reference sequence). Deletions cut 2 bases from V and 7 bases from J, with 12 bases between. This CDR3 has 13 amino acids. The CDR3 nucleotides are TGTGCCAGCAGTTTAAGGGCAGTAGGAGAGCAGTACTTC. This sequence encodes CASSLRAVGEQYF.

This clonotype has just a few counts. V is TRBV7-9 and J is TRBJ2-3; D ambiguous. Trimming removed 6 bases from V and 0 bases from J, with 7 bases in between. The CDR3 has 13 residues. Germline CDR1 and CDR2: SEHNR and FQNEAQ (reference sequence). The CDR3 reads CASSSYSTDTQYF. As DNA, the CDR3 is TGTGCCAGCAGTTCTTACAGCACAGATACGCAGTATTTT. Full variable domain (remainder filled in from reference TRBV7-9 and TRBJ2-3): DTGVSQNPRHKITKRGQNVTFRCDPISEHNRLYWYRQTLGQGPEFLTYFQNEAQLEKSRLLSDRFSAERPKGSFSTLEIQRTEQGDSAMYLCASSSYSTDTQYFGPGTRLTVL.

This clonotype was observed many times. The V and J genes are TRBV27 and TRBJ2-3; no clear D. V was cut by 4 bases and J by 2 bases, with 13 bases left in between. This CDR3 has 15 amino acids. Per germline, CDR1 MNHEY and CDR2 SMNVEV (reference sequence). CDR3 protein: CASSSPGWATDTQYF. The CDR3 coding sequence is TGTGCCAGCAGTTCCCCCGGGTGGGCCACAGATACGCAGTATTTT.

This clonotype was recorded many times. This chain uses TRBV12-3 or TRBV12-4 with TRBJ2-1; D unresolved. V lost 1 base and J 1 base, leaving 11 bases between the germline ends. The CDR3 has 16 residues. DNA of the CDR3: TGTGCCAGCAGTTTAGGGGGTCTCAGGTCCTACAATGAGCAGTTCTTC. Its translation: CASSLGGLRSYNEQFF.

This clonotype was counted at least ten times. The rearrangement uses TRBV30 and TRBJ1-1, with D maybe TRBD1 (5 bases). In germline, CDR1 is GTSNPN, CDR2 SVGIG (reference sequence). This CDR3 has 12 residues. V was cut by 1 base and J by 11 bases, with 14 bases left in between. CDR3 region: CAWSGDGLDAFF. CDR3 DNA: TGTGCCTGGAGTGGGGACGGCCTTGATGCTTTCTTT.

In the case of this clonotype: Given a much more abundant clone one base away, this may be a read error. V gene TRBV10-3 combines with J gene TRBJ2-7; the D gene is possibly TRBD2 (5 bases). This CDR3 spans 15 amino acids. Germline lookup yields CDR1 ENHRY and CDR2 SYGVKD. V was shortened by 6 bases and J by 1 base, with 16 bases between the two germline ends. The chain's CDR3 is CAISPDRRGSYEQYF. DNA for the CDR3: TGTGCCATCAGCCCGGACCGGCGAGGGTCCTACGAGCAGTACTTC.